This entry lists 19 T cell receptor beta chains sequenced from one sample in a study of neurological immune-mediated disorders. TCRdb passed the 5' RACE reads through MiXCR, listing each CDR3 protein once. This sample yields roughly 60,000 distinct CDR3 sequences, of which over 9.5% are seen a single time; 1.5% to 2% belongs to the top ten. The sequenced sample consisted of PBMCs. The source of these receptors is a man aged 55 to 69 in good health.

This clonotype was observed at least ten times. CDR3 sequence: CSVEHAPNTEAFF. The CDR3 coding sequence is TGCAGCGTTGAACACGCACCTAACACTGAAGCTTTCTTT. This chain uses TRBV29-1 with TRBJ1-1, with D unclear. The CDR3 has 13 residues. Germline-derived CDR1 and CDR2 are SQVTM and ANQGSEA. Trimming stripped 2 bases from V and 2 bases from J, with 9 bases between.

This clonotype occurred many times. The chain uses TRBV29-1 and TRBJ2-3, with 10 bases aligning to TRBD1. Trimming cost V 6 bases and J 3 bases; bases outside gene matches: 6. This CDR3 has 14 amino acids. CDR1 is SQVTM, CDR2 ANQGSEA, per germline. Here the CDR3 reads CSVDWDRGTDTQYF. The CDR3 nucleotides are TGCAGCGTCGACTGGGACAGGGGAACAGATACGCAGTATTTT.

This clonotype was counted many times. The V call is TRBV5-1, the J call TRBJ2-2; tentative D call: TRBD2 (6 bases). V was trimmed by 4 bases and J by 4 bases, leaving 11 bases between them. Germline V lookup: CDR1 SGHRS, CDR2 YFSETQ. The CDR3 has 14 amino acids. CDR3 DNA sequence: TGCGCCAGCAGCCCGCTCGGGAGCACCGGGGAGCTGTTTTTT. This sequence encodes CASSPLGSTGELFF.

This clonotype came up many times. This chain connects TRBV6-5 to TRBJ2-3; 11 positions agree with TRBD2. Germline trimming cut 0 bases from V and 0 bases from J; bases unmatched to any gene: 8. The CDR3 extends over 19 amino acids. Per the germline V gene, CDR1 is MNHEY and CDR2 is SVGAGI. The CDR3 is CASSYSNLAGGSSTDTQYF. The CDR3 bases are TGTGCCAGCAGTTACTCGAACCTAGCGGGGGGTTCAAGCACAGATACGCAGTATTTT.

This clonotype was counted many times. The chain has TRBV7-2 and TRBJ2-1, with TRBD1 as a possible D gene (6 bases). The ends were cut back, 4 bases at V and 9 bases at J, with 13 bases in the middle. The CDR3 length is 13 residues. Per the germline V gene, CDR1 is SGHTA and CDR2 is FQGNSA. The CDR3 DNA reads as TGTGCCAGCAGCTCACAACAGGGTACTGAGCAGTTCTTC. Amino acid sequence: CASSSQQGTEQFF.

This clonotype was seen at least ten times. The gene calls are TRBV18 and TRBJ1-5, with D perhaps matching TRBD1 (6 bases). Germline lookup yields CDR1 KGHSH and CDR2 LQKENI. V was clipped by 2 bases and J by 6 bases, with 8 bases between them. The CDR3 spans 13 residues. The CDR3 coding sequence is TGTGCCAGCTCACCAGACAGGACTCAGCCCCAGCATTTT. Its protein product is CASSPDRTQPQHF.

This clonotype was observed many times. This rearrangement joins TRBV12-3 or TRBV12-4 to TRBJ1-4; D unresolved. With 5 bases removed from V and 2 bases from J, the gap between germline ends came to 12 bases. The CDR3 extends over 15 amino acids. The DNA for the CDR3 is TGTGCCAGCAGTCGTGTCGAAGCGACTAATGAAAAACTGTTTTTT. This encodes CASSRVEATNEKLFF.

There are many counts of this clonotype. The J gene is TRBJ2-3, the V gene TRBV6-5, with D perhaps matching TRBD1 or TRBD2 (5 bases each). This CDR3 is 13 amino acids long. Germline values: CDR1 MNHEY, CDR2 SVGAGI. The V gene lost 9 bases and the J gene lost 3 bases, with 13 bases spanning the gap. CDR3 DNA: TGTGCCAGGGGGACCCCGGAGACAGATACGCAGTATTTT. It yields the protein CARGTPETDTQYF.

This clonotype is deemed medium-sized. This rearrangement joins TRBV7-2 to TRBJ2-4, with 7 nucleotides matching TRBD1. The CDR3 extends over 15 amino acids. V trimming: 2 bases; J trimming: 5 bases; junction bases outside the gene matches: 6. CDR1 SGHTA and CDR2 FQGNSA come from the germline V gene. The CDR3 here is CASSLQGQRENIQYF. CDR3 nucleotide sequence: TGTGCCAGCAGCTTACAGGGACAGCGAGAAAACATTCAGTACTTC.

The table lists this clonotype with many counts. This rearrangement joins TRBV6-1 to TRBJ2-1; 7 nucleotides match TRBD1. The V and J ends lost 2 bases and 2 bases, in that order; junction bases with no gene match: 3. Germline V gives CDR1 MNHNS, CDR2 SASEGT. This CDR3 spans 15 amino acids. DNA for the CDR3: TGTGCCAGCAGTGAACTAACAGGGGCCTACAATGAGCAGTTCTTC. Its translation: CASSELTGAYNEQFF.

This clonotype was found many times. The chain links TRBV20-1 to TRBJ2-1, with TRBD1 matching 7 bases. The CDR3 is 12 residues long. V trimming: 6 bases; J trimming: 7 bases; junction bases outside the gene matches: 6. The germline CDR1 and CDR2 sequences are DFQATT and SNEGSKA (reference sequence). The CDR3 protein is CSAPGTANEQFF. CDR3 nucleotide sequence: TGCAGTGCCCCCGGGACAGCAAATGAGCAGTTCTTC.

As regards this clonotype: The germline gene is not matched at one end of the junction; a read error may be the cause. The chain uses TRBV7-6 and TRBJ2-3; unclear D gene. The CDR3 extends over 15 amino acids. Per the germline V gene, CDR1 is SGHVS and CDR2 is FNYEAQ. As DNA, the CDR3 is TGTTCCAGCAGCCCAGGACCTACCAGCACAGATACGCAGTATTTT. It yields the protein CSSSPGPTSTDTQYF.

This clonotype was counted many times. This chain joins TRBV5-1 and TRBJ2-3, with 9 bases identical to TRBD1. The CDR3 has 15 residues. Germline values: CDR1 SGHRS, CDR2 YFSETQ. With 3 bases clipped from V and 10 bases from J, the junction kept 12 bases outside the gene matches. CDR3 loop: CASSSGTGQHGAQYF. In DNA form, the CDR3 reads TGCGCCAGCAGCTCGGGGACAGGGCAGCATGGCGCGCAGTATTTT.

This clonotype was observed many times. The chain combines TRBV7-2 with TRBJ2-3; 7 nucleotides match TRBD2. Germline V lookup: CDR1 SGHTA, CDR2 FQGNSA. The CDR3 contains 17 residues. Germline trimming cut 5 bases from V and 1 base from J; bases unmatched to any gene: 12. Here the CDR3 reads CASSPIRGSGGTDTQYF. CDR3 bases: TGTGCCAGCAGCCCAATCCGCGGCAGCGGGGGCACAGATACGCAGTATTTT. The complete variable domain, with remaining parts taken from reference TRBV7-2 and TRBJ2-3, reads GAGVSQSPSNKVTEKGKDVELRCDPISGHTALYWYRQSLGQGLEFLIYFQGNSAPDKSGLPSDRFSAERTGGSVSTLTIQRTQQEDSAVYLCASSPIRGSGGTDTQYFGPGTRLTVL.

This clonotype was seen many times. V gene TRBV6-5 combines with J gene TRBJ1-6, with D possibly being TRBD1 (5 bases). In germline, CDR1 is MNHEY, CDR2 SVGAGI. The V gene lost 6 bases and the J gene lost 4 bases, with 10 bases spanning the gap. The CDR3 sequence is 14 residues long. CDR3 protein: CASRGTEYNSPLHF. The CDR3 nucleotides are TGTGCCAGCAGGGGGACTGAATATAATTCACCCCTCCACTTT.

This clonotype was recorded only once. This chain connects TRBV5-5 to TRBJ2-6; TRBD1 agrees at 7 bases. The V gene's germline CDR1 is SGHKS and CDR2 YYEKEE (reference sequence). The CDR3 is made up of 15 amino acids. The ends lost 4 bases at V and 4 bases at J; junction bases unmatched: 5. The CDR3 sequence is CASSRYRGGANVLTF. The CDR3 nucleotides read TGTGCCAGCAGCCGGTACAGGGGAGGGGCCAACGTCCTGACTTTC.

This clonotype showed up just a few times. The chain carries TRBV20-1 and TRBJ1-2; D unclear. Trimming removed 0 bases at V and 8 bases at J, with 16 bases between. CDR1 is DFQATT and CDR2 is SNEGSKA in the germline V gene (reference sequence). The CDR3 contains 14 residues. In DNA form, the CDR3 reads TGCAGTGCTAGAGATAGGTCAACAACTTACGGCTACACCTTC. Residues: CSARDRSTTYGYTF.

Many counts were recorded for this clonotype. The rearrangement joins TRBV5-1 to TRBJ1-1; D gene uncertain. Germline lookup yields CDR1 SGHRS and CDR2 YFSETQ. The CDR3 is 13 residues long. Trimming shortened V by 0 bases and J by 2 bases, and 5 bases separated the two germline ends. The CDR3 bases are TGCGCCAGCAGCTTGGCTGGAAACACTGAAGCTTTCTTT. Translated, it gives CASSLAGNTEAFF.

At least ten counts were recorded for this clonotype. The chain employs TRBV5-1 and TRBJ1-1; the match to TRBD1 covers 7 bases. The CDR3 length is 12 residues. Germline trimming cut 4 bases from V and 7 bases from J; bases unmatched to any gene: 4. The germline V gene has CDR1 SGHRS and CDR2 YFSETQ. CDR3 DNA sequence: TGCGCCAGCAGCCTAGGGACAGATGAAGCTTTCTTT. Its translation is CASSLGTDEAFF.